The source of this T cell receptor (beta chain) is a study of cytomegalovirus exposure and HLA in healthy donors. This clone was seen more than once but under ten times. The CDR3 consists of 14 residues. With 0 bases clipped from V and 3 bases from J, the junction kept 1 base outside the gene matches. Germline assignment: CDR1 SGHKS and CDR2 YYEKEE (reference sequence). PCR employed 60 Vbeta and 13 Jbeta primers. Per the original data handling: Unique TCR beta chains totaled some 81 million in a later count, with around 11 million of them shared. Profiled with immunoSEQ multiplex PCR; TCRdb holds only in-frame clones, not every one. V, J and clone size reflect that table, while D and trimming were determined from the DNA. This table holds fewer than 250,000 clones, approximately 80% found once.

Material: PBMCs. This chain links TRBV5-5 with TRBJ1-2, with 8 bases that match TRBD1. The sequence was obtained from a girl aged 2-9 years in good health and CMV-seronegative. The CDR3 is CASSLEQGDYGYTF. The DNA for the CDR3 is TGTGCCAGCAGCTTGGAACAGGGGGACTATGGCTACACCTTC.